This TCR beta chain was profiled in a study of blood T cell repertoires in COVID-19 (TCRdb year 2020). Regarding the study in general: ImmuneRACE Cohort 3 recovered participants were defined by two consecutive negative NP/OP PCR tests, healthcare professional clearance, or symptom resolution. Samples from collaborators originated in the United States, Italy and Spain and spanned both the acute and convalescent phases of COVID-19. The material from the prospective study consisted of cDNA or gDNA derived from T cells, B-cell-depleted T cells, or PBMCs. The dataset comprised deeply sampled blood TCRbeta repertoires from subjects exposed to, actively infected with, or recovered from COVID-19. The repertoires were released in a freely available public database intended as a resource for research on the immune response to SARS-CoV-2. The samples were drawn from the first 160 participants of the ongoing ImmuneRACE study and from some 1,300 subjects provided by 6 global collaborators. Sample metadata almost always included a de-identified subject ID, COVID-19 status, age in years and sex. HLA class I and class II types, where available, came from metadata supplied by the sample provider rather than from assay-based typing. Overall study outcomes, separate from this receptor: How much clinical and demographic metadata was included differed by source and by participant, and the metadata was provided uncurated.

In the prospective study, participants were 18 to 89 years old, resided in 20 to 30 geographic areas of the United States, and were enrolled through a virtual design. In the prospective study, participants were assigned to cohorts based on the clinical history participants reported in a screening survey and a study questionnaire. Mobile phlebotomists in the prospective study collected whole blood, serum and a nasopharyngeal or oropharyngeal swab from every participant. Prospective study participants could optionally give additional blood draws and questionnaires over an approximately two-month period. Before DNA extraction, blood samples from the prospective study were shipped at room temperature or frozen. A note on this clone: The antigen it binds to is not known. The record has no base qualities; no much larger clone is one base away.

TCRbeta CDR3 regions were amplified from genomic DNA using the immunoSEQ Assay, a bias-controlled multiplex PCR. The original methods were these. The number of nucleated cells in each sample was estimated from the amplification of reference gene primers within the assay. To quantify the absolute abundance of each unique TCRbeta CDR3 rearrangement, sequence reads were collapsed and filtered. For each sample, productive Simpson clonality was calculated as the square root of Simpson's diversity index over productive rearrangements. In its TCRdb copy, this immuneACCESS table keeps in-frame sequences only and misses some clones. Where compared with another copy, unresolved V genes explain less than half of these, and the others have no known cause. V, J and clone size are taken as reported in that table, and D and trimming were inferred from the DNA itself. The sample yields about 400,000 clones; over 75% were counted once. Clones ranked in the top ten supply 1.5% to 2% of the sample.

This clonotype originated in a man in his forties or fifties in a cohort exposed to, infected with or recovered from COVID-19 (not recorded which). Sample: PBMCs or T cells enriched from blood (not recorded which).

This receptor has the CDR3 CASSADSFPAADYGYTF. The DNA is as follows: TGTGCCAGCAGTGCTGACAGTTTCCCCGCCGCCGACTATGGCTACACCTTC. The chain is assembled from TRBV6-1 and TRBJ1-2; perhaps TRBD1 is the D gene, with 5 bases matching. CDR3 length: 17 amino acids, cysteine to phenylalanine. The only DNA kept is the CDR3, 51 bases in frame from the first base. The junction carries 21 bases between V and J, which are trimmed by 4 bases and 3 bases respectively. The germline V gene yields MNHNS for CDR1 and SASEGT for CDR2.